This TCR beta chain derives from a study of T-cell memory formation after mild COVID-19. The study, taken as a whole, reports: Nothing confirmed that second-wave clones peaking on day 37 were specific for SARS-CoV-2. Among CD4+ contracting clones, most were CM and EM, and CD8+ ones EMRA. While clones contracting from day 15 to 85 were balanced between CD4 and CD8, later expanders leaned CD4+.

This clonotype was observed a handful of times. Its antigen is as yet unknown. TCRdb reprocessed the 5' RACE reads via MiXCR and lists one record per CDR3 protein. The sample includes under 300,000 distinct CDR3 sequences, over 9% of them seen just once. The CDR3 length is 16 residues. The germline CDR1 and CDR2 sequences are MGHRA and YSYEKL. Germline trimming cut 0 bases from V and 2 bases from J; bases unmatched to any gene: 4. The sequence came from a man aged 18 to 35 who had mild COVID-19 (a few samples of this study predate the infection). Cell type and time point are not known. The chain combines TRBV4-1 with TRBJ2-1; 7 nucleotides match TRBD2. The specimen was PBMCs or a T cell subset sorted from them (not recorded which). The chain's CDR3 is CASSQEARGAYNEQFF. The CDR3 bases are TGCGCCAGCAGCCAAGAAGCCCGGGGGGCCTACAATGAGCAGTTCTTC.